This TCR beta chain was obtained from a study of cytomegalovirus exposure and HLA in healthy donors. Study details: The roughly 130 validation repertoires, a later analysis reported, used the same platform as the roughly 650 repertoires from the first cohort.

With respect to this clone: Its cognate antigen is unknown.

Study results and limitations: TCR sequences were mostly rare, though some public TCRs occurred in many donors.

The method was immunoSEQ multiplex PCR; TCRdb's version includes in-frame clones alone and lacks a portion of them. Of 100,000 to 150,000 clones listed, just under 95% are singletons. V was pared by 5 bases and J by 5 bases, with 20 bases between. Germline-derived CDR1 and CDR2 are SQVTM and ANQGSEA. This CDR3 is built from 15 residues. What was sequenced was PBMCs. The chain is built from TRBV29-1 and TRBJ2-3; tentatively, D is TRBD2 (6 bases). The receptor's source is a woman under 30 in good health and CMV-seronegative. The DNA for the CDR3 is TGCAGCGTTTGTATCAGGGCGGGGATGCGAGATACGCAGTATTTT. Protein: CSVCIRAGMRDTQYF.